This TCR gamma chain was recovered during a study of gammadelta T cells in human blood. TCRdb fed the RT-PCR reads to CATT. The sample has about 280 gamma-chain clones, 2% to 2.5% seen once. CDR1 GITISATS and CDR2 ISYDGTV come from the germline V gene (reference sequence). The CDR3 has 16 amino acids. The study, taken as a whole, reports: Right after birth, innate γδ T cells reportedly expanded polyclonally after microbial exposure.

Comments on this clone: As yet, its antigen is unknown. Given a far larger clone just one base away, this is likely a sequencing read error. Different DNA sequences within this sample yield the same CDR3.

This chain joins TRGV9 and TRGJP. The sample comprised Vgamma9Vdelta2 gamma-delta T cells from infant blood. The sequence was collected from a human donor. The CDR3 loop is CALWEVQELGKKIKVF. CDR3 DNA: TGTGCTTTGTGGGAGGTGCAAGAGTTGGGCAAAAAAATCAAGGTATTT.